These 10 T cell receptor beta chains share one sample of origin, sequenced in a study of cytomegalovirus exposure and HLA in healthy donors. The PCR had 60 Vbeta and 13 Jbeta primers. Produced via immunoSEQ multiplex PCR; TCRdb's table is partial and in-frame only. The table shows about 120,000 clones, with approximately 85% occurring only once. Material: PBMCs. The receptors were gathered from a male donor in good health and CMV-seropositive.

The chain couples TRBV11-2 to TRBJ1-2, with 7 bases lining up with TRBD1. The ends lost 6 bases at V and 0 bases at J; junction bases unmatched: 10. The CDR3 loop spans 16 amino acids. CDR1 and CDR2 from the germline V gene are SGHAT and FQNNGV. CDR3 in DNA: TGTGCCAGCAGTCCCAGGGGGGCGGCCCCTAACTATGGCTACACCTTC. This translates into CASSPRGAAPNYGYTF. The entire variable domain, with the rest obtained from reference TRBV11-2 and TRBJ1-2, is as follows: EAGVAQSPRYKIIEKRQSVAFWCNPISGHATLYWYQQILGQGPKLLIQFQNNGVVDDSQLPKDRFSAERLKGVDSTLKIQPAKLEDSAVYLCASSPRGAAPNYGYTFGSGTRLTVV.

The genes are TRBV11-2 and TRBJ1-2; 11 nucleotides line up with TRBD1. V lost 2 bases and J lost 4; bases outside the gene matches: 6. Germline CDR1 is SGHAT and CDR2 is FQNNGV. This CDR3 is built from 16 residues. As DNA, the CDR3 is TGTGCCAGCAGCTTACTCGGACAGGGGGCAGGCTATGGCTACACCTTC. It is translated as CASSLLGQGAGYGYTF. The variable domain in full, with the rest retrieved from reference TRBV11-2 and TRBJ1-2, is EAGVAQSPRYKIIEKRQSVAFWCNPISGHATLYWYQQILGQGPKLLIQFQNNGVVDDSQLPKDRFSAERLKGVDSTLKIQPAKLEDSAVYLCASSLLGQGAGYGYTFGSGTRLTVV.

The chain employs TRBV7-9 and TRBJ2-4, with a weak D call TRBD2 (5 bases). The length of the CDR3 is 12 residues. V lost 4 bases and J 10 bases, leaving 11 bases between the germline ends. CDR1 and CDR2 from the germline V gene are SEHNR and FQNEAQ (reference sequence). The CDR3 is CASSSPEGIQYF. The CDR3, as DNA: TGTGCCAGCAGCTCCCCCGAGGGAATTCAGTACTTC.

The rearrangement links TRBV7-9 to TRBJ2-3, with 7 bases that match TRBD2. The J segment lost 3 bases and the V segment lost 7 bases, leaving 4 bases of the junction unmatched. Germline V lookup: CDR1 SEHNR, CDR2 FQNEAQ (reference sequence). The CDR3 runs 13 residues. CDR3 DNA: TGTGCCAGCAAACGGGAGGTTACAGATACGCAGTATTTT. It encodes CASKREVTDTQYF. Combining the CDR3 with reference TRBV7-9 and TRBJ2-3 gives the whole variable domain DTGVSQNPRHKITKRGQNVTFRCDPISEHNRLYWYRQTLGQGPEFLTYFQNEAQLEKSRLLSDRFSAERPKGSFSTLEIQRTEQGDSAMYLCASKREVTDTQYFGPGTRLTVL.

The chain carries TRBV27 and TRBJ2-1; possible D gene TRBD1, 6 bases. The CDR3 totals 14 residues. V lost 6 bases to trimming and J lost 7 bases, with 16 bases between them. The V gene's germline CDR1 is MNHEY and CDR2 SMNVEV (reference sequence). This chain's CDR3 is CASRTRGYVNEQFF. The CDR3 nucleotides are TGTGCCAGCAGGACCAGGGGCTACGTGAATGAGCAGTTCTTC.

The J gene is TRBJ1-2, the V gene TRBV29-1; D is uncertain. Per germline, CDR1 SQVTM and CDR2 ANQGSEA. V was shortened by 3 bases and J by 5 bases, with 7 bases between the two germline ends. The CDR3 runs to 11 residues. The CDR3 DNA is TGCAGCGTTGAGTCGCGTTATGGCTACACCTTC. Its protein product is CSVESRYGYTF.

The chain carries TRBV27 and TRBJ2-7; possibly TRBD2 for D (6 bases). Germline lookup yields CDR1 MNHEY and CDR2 SMNVEV (reference sequence). CDR3 length equals 17 residues. The V and J ends lost 4 bases and 0 bases respectively, with 19 bases between them. CDR3 DNA sequence: TGTGCCAGCAGTTCCAGGGTCAGCGGGTTGAGCTCCTACGAGCAGTACTTC. Its protein product is CASSSRVSGLSSYEQYF.

This sequence joins TRBV30 and TRBJ2-7, with a tentative D call TRBD1 (6 bases). Germline CDR1 GTSNPN, CDR2 SVGIG (reference sequence). V gave up 4 bases and J gave up 10 bases, with 23 bases separating them. The CDR3 contains 14 residues. CDR3 region: CAWKGQGRFFGQYF. Written as DNA, the CDR3 is TGTGCCTGGAAGGGGCAGGGGCGATTCTTTGGACAGTACTTC.

The rearrangement joins TRBV5-8 to TRBJ2-1, with TRBD2 matching over 9 bases. The junction had 4 bases not matched to a gene; V was cut back by 0 bases and J by 0 bases. This CDR3 comprises 17 residues. In germline, CDR1 is SGHTS, CDR2 YDEGEE. CDR3 DNA: TGTGCCAGCAGCTTGGGACTAGCGGTTTACTCCTACAATGAGCAGTTCTTC. This encodes CASSLGLAVYSYNEQFF. The whole variable domain, filled in from reference TRBV5-8 and TRBJ2-1, reads EAGVTQSPTHLIKTRGQQATLRCSPISGHTSVYWYQQALGLGLQFLLWYDEGEERNRGNFPPRFSGRQFPNYSSELNVNALELEDSALYLCASSLGLAVYSYNEQFFGPGTRLTVL.

The J gene is TRBJ1-2, the V gene TRBV9; possible D gene TRBD1, 6 bases. Germline V gene data show CDR1 as SGDLS and CDR2 as YYNGEE. The CDR3 runs 17 residues. V was clipped by 1 base and J by 4 bases, with 20 bases between them. The CDR3, as DNA: TGTGCCAGCAGCGTAAAGGCAGGGGAGGGTGAAAGCTATGGCTACACCTTC. This encodes CASSVKAGEGESYGYTF.